This record covers a single T cell receptor (beta chain). The data are from a study of blood T cell repertoires in COVID-19. As for the study in general: The origin of the acute and convalescent COVID-19 samples was the United States, Italy and Spain.

Assay used: immunoSEQ multiplex PCR; TCRdb lists only in-frame clones, some missing. The sample lists 150,000 to 200,000 clones, about 80% occurring once. Germline V CDR1 and CDR2: LNHDA, SQIVND (reference sequence). The CDR3 totals 16 residues. The J gene is TRBJ2-1, the V gene TRBV19; D remains unclear. The sequence was obtained from a human donor with acute or convalescent COVID-19. The donor label of this sample is uncertain. Sequenced material: peripheral blood. The CDR3 region has the DNA TGTGCAACCACCCCTCTGGATGGTGGGCTCTACAATGAGCAGTTCTTC. Residues: CATTPLDGGLYNEQFF.